This paragraph reports one TCR beta chain. The antigen is undetermined. This sample stems from a study of brain T cells in children with intractable seizures. The method was immunoSEQ multiplex PCR; TCRdb's version includes in-frame clones alone and lacks a portion of them. Found here are 340,000 or so clones, 93% of them singletons; the top ten hold 5.7%. CDR1 and CDR2 (germline): SGHDN, FVKESK. The length of the CDR3 is 11 residues. V was clipped by 8 bases and J by 15 bases, with 17 bases between them. General study findings and limits: Clones missing pre-surgery may reflect undersampling of that blood sample. Only CDR3 sequence similarity suggested viral specificity, without known HCMV serostatus.

Time point defined: blood from clinic visit 5 months post-surgery; TSC patient then seizure free. At least one anti-epileptic drug was given before surgery. V and J are TRBV14 and TRBJ2-1, with a possible D match to TRBD1 (6 bases). This specimen consisted of peripheral blood, obtained less than 6 months after surgery. This TCR came from a boy younger than two with tuberous sclerosis and intractable seizures. CDR3 in amino acids: CASPIRTAPFF. The CDR3 nucleotides read TGTGCCAGCCCCATACGGACAGCGCCGTTCTTC.